This T cell receptor (beta chain) was identified during a study of spatial heterogeneity in lung cancer. Germline V gives CDR1 SGHVS, CDR2 FNYEAQ. With 1 base removed from V and 2 bases from J, the gap between germline ends came to 6 bases. The CDR3 is 14 residues long. As for time point: sample taken at primary tumor resection. Sequencing covered unsorted whole RNA taken from tumor, nontumor lung or frozen PBMC. Untreated early-stage non-small cell lung cancer patients, about 70 in total, were the donors. TCR cDNA molecules were tagged individually, and each one carried a unique molecular identifier. Each CDR3 protein is one row after TCRdb ran MiXCR on the 5' RACE reads. This sample has some 70,000 distinct CDR3 sequences, with about an eighth found just once.

This specimen was PBMCs, taken at surgery. The rearrangement joins TRBV7-6 to TRBJ1-3, with unresolved D. This clonotype originated in a male donor with early-stage non-small cell lung cancer. CDR3 nucleotides: TGTGCCAGCAGCTTAGGCGGAACTGGAAACACCATATATTTT. It codes for CASSLGGTGNTIYF.